This T cell receptor (beta chain) was profiled in a study of response to subunit inactivated influenza vaccine. The CDR3 is 15 residues long. Germline CDR1 is MNHEY and CDR2 is SVGAGI. TCRdb independently ran MiXCR on the RT-PCR reads; one entry per CDR3 protein. The sample lists hundreds of thousands of distinct CDR3 sequences, 25% occurring once. This clonotype was observed a single time. The antigen is undetermined. Compared with germline, one end of the junction differs, possibly owing to a read error. Study results and limitations: T cells newly recruited by each seasonal influenza vaccination are few, the authors suggested.

The genes are TRBV6-5 and TRBJ2-3; a possible D gene is TRBD2 (7 bases). The sequence derives from a man aged 50 to 59 who received an inactivated influenza vaccine. This specimen consisted of CD4+ T cells sorted from PBMCs, obtained 4 to 6 days after vaccination. The CDR3 DNA sequence: TGTGCCAGCAGTTGGGGCGCGGGGGACACAGAAACGCAGTATTTT. Translated: CASSWGAGDTETQYF.